This TCR beta chain was identified in a study of T cells after yellow fever vaccination. Study-level background: Preparation of the low-cell-number fractions used SMART-Seq v4 Ultra Low Input.

Study findings and constraints: Shared CD4/CD8 clonotypes were a small share, likely from convergent recombination.

Synthesis of TCR cDNA relied on 5'RACE template switching, which attached a universal primer site and UMIs. TCRdb recomputed calls from the 5' RACE reads with MiXCR, one row per CDR3 protein. The sample has 400,000 or so distinct CDR3 sequences, roughly a sixth seen once. With regard to this clonotype: Its antigen is undetermined.

Germline V lookup: CDR1 SGHAT, CDR2 FQNNGV. V lost 5 bases, J lost 8 bases, and 15 bases lay in between. This CDR3 is 14 amino acids long. Sequenced here: PBMCs, sampled before the yellow fever booster vaccination. This clonotype was obtained from a man between 18 and 29 years old who received the YFV17D yellow fever vaccine. This chain connects TRBV11-2 to TRBJ2-2; no clear D gene. CDR3 sequence: CASSKAPSYGELFF. Here the CDR3 DNA reads TGTGCCAGCAGCAAGGCCCCCTCCTATGGGGAGCTGTTTTTT.